The 21 T cell receptor beta chains below were found in one sample sequenced in a study of PD-1 blockade in classical Hodgkin lymphoma. Documented time point: cycle 4 day 1 (C4D1), after 5 to 7 weeks of nivolumab. Every patient experienced relapse after autologous stem cell transplantation, and brentuximab vedotin exposure varied. Researchers pulled CD8+ T cells out of thawed PBMCs using magnetic negative selection. This table comes from immunoSEQ multiplex PCR, and its TCRdb copy is limited to in-frame clones, with some not included. The repertoire holds roughly 9,900 clones, with 70% to 80% as singletons. This specimen was CD8+ T cells from blood, taken before the fourth cycle of nivolumab. Receptor source: a human donor with classical Hodgkin lymphoma.

The V and J genes are TRBV9 and TRBJ2-5, with D hard to call. CDR1 is SGDLS and CDR2 is YYNGEE in the germline V gene. The ends were cut back, 0 bases at V and 5 bases at J, with 17 bases in the middle. This CDR3 is 16 amino acids long. The CDR3 nucleotides are TGTGCCAGCAGCGTAGGTTCGGGTAGGCTCGTGGAGACCCAGTACTTC. Encoded protein: CASSVGSGRLVETQYF.

The chain joins TRBV14 to TRBJ2-7; D is ambiguous. V lost 4 bases and J lost 0, with 1 base in between. The CDR3 sequence is 11 residues long. Looked up from germline, CDR1 is SGHDN and CDR2 is FVKESK. CDR3 sequence: CASSLSYEQYF. The CDR3 nucleotides are TGTGCCAGCAGCCTCTCCTACGAGCAGTACTTC.

This rearrangement joins TRBV7-7 to TRBJ2-5; 7 nucleotides align to TRBD2. The V gene's germline CDR1 is SSHAT and CDR2 FNYEAQ (reference sequence). There are 13 residues in the CDR3. Germline trimming cut 3 bases from V and 5 bases from J; bases unmatched to any gene: 3. CDR3 nucleotides: TGTGCCAGCAGCTTGGGACTACGGGAGACCCAGTACTTC. It translates to CASSLGLRETQYF.

The chain carries TRBV11-3 and TRBJ2-2; 15 bases line up with TRBD2. The CDR3 extends over 20 amino acids. Germline trimming cut 5 bases from V and 3 bases from J; bases unmatched to any gene: 13. Germline loops: CDR1 SGHNT, CDR2 YENEEA. The CDR3 spells CASSHLPGLAGGRDTGELFF. The CDR3 nucleotides are TGTGCCAGCAGCCATCTCCCGGGACTAGCGGGAGGCCGGGACACCGGGGAGCTGTTTTTT.

The rearrangement uses TRBV28 and TRBJ1-2, with TRBD1 as a possible D gene (5 bases). The CDR3 runs 13 residues. Trimming removed 3 bases from V and 4 bases from J, with 9 bases in between. The V gene's germline CDR1 is MDHEN and CDR2 SYDVKM. In nucleotides, the CDR3 is TGTGCCAGCAGTTTGAGGGGACCCTATGGCTACACCTTC. Translation: CASSLRGPYGYTF.

This clone was seen more than once but under ten times. The chain recombines TRBV27 with TRBJ2-7; 9 nucleotides match TRBD2. The germline V gene has CDR1 MNHEY and CDR2 SMNVEV (reference sequence). Germline trimming cut 5 bases from V and 2 bases from J; bases unmatched to any gene: 7. CDR3 length equals 15 residues. The CDR3 region is CASSLSGRGAYEQYF. In DNA, the CDR3 is TGTGCCAGCAGTCTTAGCGGGAGAGGCGCCTACGAGCAGTACTTC.

This clone was detected only a few times. The chain employs TRBV30 and TRBJ2-1; the D gene is possibly TRBD2 (6 bases). The CDR3 extends over 14 amino acids. V dropped 0 bases and J dropped 8 bases, with 14 bases sitting between them. Germline V gene data show CDR1 as GTSNPN and CDR2 as SVGIG (reference sequence). The CDR3 region is CAWSVGRYGDEQFF. In DNA form, the CDR3 reads TGTGCCTGGAGTGTTGGGAGGTACGGCGATGAGCAGTTCTTC.

V and J are TRBV5-1 and TRBJ1-1; 8 nucleotides match TRBD1. Germline-derived CDR1 and CDR2 are SGHRS and YFSETQ. V lost 1 base and J lost 5; bases outside the gene matches: 7. There are 15 residues in the CDR3. The CDR3 nucleotides read TGCGCCAGCAGCTTGACGAACAGGGGGGGAACTGAAGCTTTCTTT. It codes for CASSLTNRGGTEAFF.

The chain's CDR3 is CASSFYGVQETQYF. The CDR3 bases are TGTGCCAGCAGTTTTTATGGGGTCCAAGAGACCCAGTACTTC. The chain carries TRBV28 and TRBJ2-5; D is undetermined. With 3 bases removed from V and 1 base from J, the gap between germline ends came to 9 bases. The CDR3 runs 14 residues. Germline CDR1 reads MDHEN; CDR2 reads SYDVKM.

Concerning this clone itself: The junction does not match germline at one end; this may be a read error. The J gene is TRBJ2-7, the V gene TRBV7-9; 9 nucleotides agree with TRBD2. Germline V gene data show CDR1 as SEHNR and CDR2 as FQNEAQ (reference sequence). The CDR3 is made up of 13 amino acids. CDR3: CASSLAGVREQYF. For the CDR3, the DNA is TGTGCCAGCAGTTTAGCGGGAGTAAGGGAGCAGTACTTC.

The count of this clone is one. The chain recombines TRBV7-8 with TRBJ1-1; TRBD1 might be the D (6 bases). This CDR3 spans 14 amino acids. The V end lost 5 bases, the J end lost 5 bases, and 15 bases lay between the germline ends. Germline values: CDR1 SGHVS, CDR2 FQNEAQ. The CDR3 protein is CASSLSGGWTEAFF. The CDR3 DNA reads as TGTGCCAGCAGCCTAAGCGGGGGCTGGACTGAAGCTTTCTTT.

The chain has TRBV28 and TRBJ1-5; D is unresolved. The CDR3 is 14 amino acids. The V gene's germline CDR1 is MDHEN and CDR2 SYDVKM. V lost 9 bases, J lost 0 bases, and 12 bases lay in between. The DNA for the CDR3 is TGTGCCAGTTCCGTCGCGGATAGCAATCAGCCCCAGCATTTT. This translates into CASSVADSNQPQHF.

CDR3 loop: CASSYEVMNTEAFF. CDR3 nucleotides: TGTGCCAGCAGTTACGAGGTCATGAACACTGAAGCTTTCTTT. This sequence joins TRBV6-5 and TRBJ1-1; D call uncertain. Germline assignment: CDR1 MNHEY and CDR2 SVGAGI. Trimming pared 2 bases from V and 0 bases from J, leaving 7 bases between. CDR3 length equals 14 residues.

The chain couples TRBV5-1 to TRBJ1-5; D is ambiguous. V was pared by 1 base and J by 0 bases, with 8 bases between. The length of the CDR3 is 15 residues. The germline V gene has CDR1 SGHRS and CDR2 YFSETQ. The CDR3 is CASSLNGNSNQPQHF. The CDR3 region has the DNA TGCGCCAGCAGCTTGAACGGCAATAGCAATCAGCCCCAGCATTTT.

This clone was detected only a few times. This chain uses TRBV29-1 with TRBJ2-1; the match to TRBD1 covers 9 bases. This CDR3 spans 13 amino acids. V was pared by 4 bases and J by 7 bases, with 5 bases of the junction left unmatched. CDR1 and CDR2 (germline): SQVTM, ANQGSEA. The chain's CDR3 is CSVVGTGLNEQFF. CDR3 bases: TGCAGCGTTGTCGGGACAGGGCTAAATGAGCAGTTCTTC.

The chain links TRBV14 to TRBJ2-7; a possible D gene is TRBD1 (6 bases). Trimming left V 4 bases short and J 5 bases short, with 9 bases between. Germline CDR1 is SGHDN and CDR2 is FVKESK. The CDR3 consists of 12 residues. This chain's CDR3 is CASSPTGHEQYF. The CDR3 DNA is TGTGCCAGCAGCCCCACAGGGCACGAGCAGTACTTC. Using reference TRBV14 and TRBJ2-7 for the parts outside the CDR3, the full variable domain is EAGVTQFPSHSVIEKGQTVTLRCDPISGHDNLYWYRRVMGKEIKFLLHFVKESKQDESGMPNNRFLAERTGGTYSTLKVQPAELEDSGVYFCASSPTGHEQYFGPGTRLTVT.

V and J are TRBV5-1 and TRBJ2-1; 9 positions match TRBD2. CDR3 length: 18 amino acids. Germline lookup yields CDR1 SGHRS and CDR2 YFSETQ. V gave up 2 bases and J gave up 0 bases; unmatched junction bases: 9. The CDR3: CASSFYPSGASSYNEQFF. The CDR3 region has the DNA TGCGCCAGCAGCTTCTATCCTAGCGGGGCTAGCTCCTACAATGAGCAGTTCTTC.

V gene TRBV2 combines with J gene TRBJ1-4; the match to TRBD1 covers 9 bases. Looked up from germline, CDR1 is SNHLY and CDR2 is FYNNEI. V shed 7 bases, J shed 7 bases, and the junction held 10 bases outside the gene matches. The CDR3 is made up of 15 amino acids. The CDR3, as DNA: TGTGCCAGCATTAAGCCGGGACAGGGTGTTGAAAAACTGTTTTTT. This codes for CASIKPGQGVEKLFF.

This chain joins TRBV30 and TRBJ1-1; TRBD1 is a possible D gene (6 bases). The germline V gene encodes CDR1 GTSNPN and CDR2 SVGIG (reference sequence). CDR3 size: 15 residues. Trimming took 3 bases from V and 4 from J, leaving 18 bases between them. CDR3 nucleotides: TGTGCCTGGAGCCCCACTTTGGGGGCTATCACTGAAGCTTTCTTT. Translation: CAWSPTLGAITEAFF. Based on the CDR3 plus reference TRBV30 and TRBJ1-1, the full variable domain is SQTIHQWPATLVQPVGSPLSLECTVEGTSNPNLYWYRQAAGRGLQLLFYSVGIGQISSEVPQNLSASRPQDRQFILSSKKLLLSDSGFYLCAWSPTLGAITEAFFGQGTRLTVV.

This clone was seen just once. V and J are TRBV5-5 and TRBJ1-2; the D is unclear. This CDR3 is 16 amino acids long. Trimming removed 1 base at V and 1 base at J, with 14 bases between. Per the germline V gene, CDR1 is SGHKS and CDR2 is YYEKEE (reference sequence). This CDR3 reads CASSLRRKIINYGYTF. In nucleotides, the CDR3 is TGTGCCAGCAGCTTGAGAAGGAAGATTATTAACTATGGCTACACCTTC.

This clone was seen only a few times. This rearrangement joins TRBV6-6 to TRBJ1-5; a weak D match, TRBD1 (5 bases). V gave up 5 bases and J gave up 3 bases, with 11 bases separating them. This CDR3 contains 14 residues. Germline V gives CDR1 MNHNY, CDR2 SVGAGI (reference sequence). CDR3 sequence (DNA): TGTGCCAGCAGTCCTACAGGTCCCAATCAGCCCCAGCATTTT. This translates into CASSPTGPNQPQHF.